What follows are 20 T cell receptor beta chains derived from one specimen sequenced in a study of sequential checkpoint blockade in melanoma. TCRdb keeps only in-frame clones here, not all; method: immunoSEQ multiplex PCR. The data hold some 10,000 clones, with approximately 72% observed a single time. The treatment denotes: randomized to nivolumab then ipilimumab (arm A) or the reverse (arm B). The sample in question was CD8+ T cells sorted from blood (inferred from file names), obtained from a patient given nivolumab and ipilimumab in sequence. Receptor source: a human donor with melanoma.

V gene TRBV19 combines with J gene TRBJ1-1, with 12 nucleotides matching TRBD1. Germline trimming cut 5 bases from V and 4 bases from J; bases unmatched to any gene: 5. Germline CDR1 reads LNHDA; CDR2 reads SQIVND (reference sequence). The CDR3 contains 15 residues. CDR3 in DNA: TGTGCCAGTAGTCCCCTGGGACAGGGGGCCACTGAAGCTTTCTTT. Translation gives CASSPLGQGATEAFF.

This chain uses TRBV27 with TRBJ2-5; perhaps TRBD1 as D (6 bases). This CDR3 region has 12 residues. The V and J ends lost 5 bases and 6 bases respectively, with 10 bases between them. In germline, CDR1 is MNHEY, CDR2 SMNVEV (reference sequence). The CDR3 bases are TGTGCCAGCAGTACAACAGGGAAGACCCAGTACTTC. It is translated as CASSTTGKTQYF.

The chain recombines TRBV6-1 with TRBJ1-3, with TRBD1 as a possible D gene (6 bases). There are 15 residues in the CDR3. CDR1 is MNHNS and CDR2 is SASEGT in the germline V gene. Trimming pared 1 base from V and 4 bases from J, leaving 11 bases between. CDR3 nucleotides: TGTGCCAGCAGTGAAGAAGGGGGGGGAGGAAACACCATATATTTT. This codes for CASSEEGGGGNTIYF.

The sample holds a few counts of this clone. This chain uses TRBV14 with TRBJ1-2, with 7 bases identical to TRBD1. Trimming removed 1 base from V and 4 bases from J; junction bases left unmatched: 3. Per the germline V gene, CDR1 is SGHDN and CDR2 is FVKESK. CDR3 size: 14 residues. The CDR3 region has the DNA TGTGCCAGCAGCCAAGTTGGGACAGCCTATGGCTACACCTTC. This gives the protein CASSQVGTAYGYTF.

A few counts support this clone. This chain joins TRBV19 and TRBJ1-3; D is unclear. V lost 6 bases to trimming and J lost 4 bases, with 13 bases between them. Germline assignment: CDR1 LNHDA and CDR2 SQIVND (reference sequence). The CDR3 spans 14 residues. CDR3 bases: TGTGCCAGTAGGTTCGGCGACTCCGGAAACACCATATATTTT. This gives the protein CASRFGDSGNTIYF. Complete variable domain (other parts from reference TRBV19 and TRBJ1-3): DGGITQSPKYLFRKEGQNVTLSCEQNLNHDAMYWYRQDPGQGLRLIYYSQIVNDFQKGDIAEGYSVSREKKESFPLTVTSAQKNPTAFYLCASRFGDSGNTIYFGEGSWLTVV.

The chain joins TRBV28 to TRBJ2-7; 9 nucleotides agree with TRBD1. The CDR3 has 13 residues. Trimming cost V 8 bases and J 4 bases; bases outside gene matches: 6. Germline CDR1 is MDHEN and CDR2 is SYDVKM. The CDR3 spells CASHTGGGYEQYF. The CDR3 nucleotides are TGTGCCAGCCACACAGGGGGCGGTTACGAGCAGTACTTC.

V gene TRBV27 combines with J gene TRBJ2-5; 7 bases map to TRBD1. V shed 9 bases and J 7 bases; nucleotides not matched to a gene: 14. This CDR3 has 14 amino acids. Per germline, CDR1 MNHEY and CDR2 SMNVEV (reference sequence). CDR3 residues: CASSTGDSLGTQYF. The CDR3 DNA sequence: TGTGCCAGTTCCACAGGGGACAGCTTGGGGACCCAGTACTTC.

V and J are TRBV4-1 and TRBJ2-3; TRBD2 agrees at 9 bases. Germline V gives CDR1 MGHRA, CDR2 YSYEKL. The CDR3 totals 16 residues. J lost 3 bases, V lost 1 base, and 5 bases had no gene match. The CDR3 DNA is TGCGCCAGCAGCCAAGCTGGCGGGGGGGCTACAGATACGCAGTATTTT. Translating it yields CASSQAGGGATDTQYF.

This rearrangement joins TRBV28 to TRBJ2-2; the match to TRBD1 covers 12 bases. V was clipped by 3 bases and J by 5 bases; unmatched bases: 4. CDR1 is MDHEN and CDR2 is SYDVKM in the germline V gene. The length of the CDR3 is 16 residues. The CDR3 sequence: CASSFRDRGRTGELFF. For the CDR3, the DNA is TGTGCCAGCAGTTTCCGGGACAGGGGGCGGACCGGGGAGCTGTTTTTT.

The J gene is TRBJ2-7, the V gene TRBV5-1; D ambiguous. In germline, CDR1 is SGHRS, CDR2 YFSETQ. The V end lost 4 bases, the J end lost 2 bases, and 7 bases lay between the germline ends. This CDR3 is built from 12 residues. The CDR3 reads CASSPDPYEQYF. CDR3 DNA: TGCGCCAGCAGCCCAGATCCCTACGAGCAGTACTTC.

The V call is TRBV23-1, the J call TRBJ2-7; 10 bases map to TRBD1. TRBV23-1 is an ORF, and what it does is uncertain. V lost 4 bases and J lost 4; bases outside the gene matches: 13. The CDR3 spans 17 residues. In DNA, the CDR3 is TGCGCCAGCAGTCGTCGGCCCCGGGACAGGGGTAGATACGAGCAGTACTTC. Translation gives CASSRRPRDRGRYEQYF.

The rearrangement uses TRBV29-1 and TRBJ1-2; D might be TRBD1 (5 bases). The CDR3 spans 13 residues. The V end was cut by 4 bases, the J end by 6 bases, with 15 bases between. CDR1 SQVTM and CDR2 ANQGSEA come from the germline V gene. CDR3 loop: CSVGGWGGDGYTF. Here the CDR3 DNA reads TGCAGCGTTGGGGGGTGGGGAGGAGATGGCTACACCTTC.

This clone was seen only a few times. V is TRBV6-5 and J is TRBJ1-2; no clear D gene. Germline V gene lookup returns CDR1 MNHEY and CDR2 SVGAGI. V was shortened by 4 bases and J by 8 bases, with 14 bases between the two germline ends. The CDR3 totals 13 residues. The CDR3 bases are TGTGCCAGCAGTTTACAACCCACAGAGGGCTACACCTTC. It codes for CASSLQPTEGYTF.

This clone has only a few counts. The CDR3 spells CASSIGLAGLYNEQFF. CDR3 sequence (DNA): TGTGCCAGTAGTATTGGACTAGCGGGTCTATACAATGAGCAGTTCTTC. J is TRBJ2-1 and V is TRBV19, with TRBD2 identical over 11 bases. The ends lost 3 bases at V and 4 bases at J; junction bases unmatched: 5. The CDR3 is made up of 16 amino acids. CDR1 is LNHDA, CDR2 SQIVND, per germline (reference sequence). Complete variable domain (other parts from reference TRBV19 and TRBJ2-1): DGGITQSPKYLFRKEGQNVTLSCEQNLNHDAMYWYRQDPGQGLRLIYYSQIVNDFQKGDIAEGYSVSREKKESFPLTVTSAQKNPTAFYLCASSIGLAGLYNEQFFGPGTRLTVL.

Points on this clone: An end of the junction differs from the germline gene, which may be a read error. J is TRBJ2-7 and V is TRBV7-9; 8 bases match TRBD1. The CDR3 totals 16 residues. Germline CDR1 SEHNR, CDR2 FQNEAQ (reference sequence). CDR3 sequence: CASSQDFGQGGHEQYF. CDR3 nucleotide sequence: TGCGCCAGCAGCCAAGACTTCGGACAGGGAGGCCACGAGCAGTACTTC.

The J gene is TRBJ1-2, the V gene TRBV7-9; 9 nucleotides align to TRBD1. The CDR3 sequence is 15 residues long. Germline V gives CDR1 SEHNR, CDR2 FQNEAQ (reference sequence). With V trimmed by 3 bases and J by 4 bases, 6 bases remained unmatched. The CDR3 sequence: CASSFGTGPLYGYTF. The CDR3, as DNA: TGTGCCAGCAGCTTTGGGACAGGGCCTCTCTATGGCTACACCTTC.

The rearrangement joins TRBV13 to TRBJ1-2; D remains unclear. There are 12 residues in the CDR3. The germline V gene has CDR1 PRHDT and CDR2 FYEKMQ (reference sequence). Trimming cost V 2 bases and J 5 bases, with 6 bases left between them. The CDR3 reads CASSLSLYGYTF. As DNA, the CDR3 is TGTGCCAGCAGCTTATCACTTTATGGCTACACCTTC.

With respect to this clone: Other nucleotide sequences from this sample produce the same CDR3. This chain links TRBV29-1 with TRBJ2-3; 11 bases match TRBD2. The V and J ends lost 4 bases and 5 bases, in that order; junction bases with no gene match: 5. CDR3 length: 14 residues. CDR1 and CDR2 from the germline V gene are SQVTM and ANQGSEA. The CDR3: CSVGLAGGRDTQYF. The DNA for the CDR3 is TGCAGCGTTGGGCTAGCGGGAGGTCGAGATACGCAGTATTTT.

V is TRBV18 and J is TRBJ2-7, with 8 bases fitting TRBD1. The CDR3 runs 15 residues. Trimming at V came to 3 bases and at J to 2 bases, leaving 6 bases not matched to a gene. CDR1 and CDR2 (germline): KGHSH, LQKENI. CDR3 amino acids: CASSPGRTGTYEQYF. CDR3 sequence (DNA): TGTGCCAGCTCACCGGGCCGGACAGGGACCTACGAGCAGTACTTC.

The genes are TRBV19 and TRBJ2-3, with 14 nucleotides matching TRBD2. The J segment lost 4 bases and the V segment lost 4 bases, leaving 1 base of the junction unmatched. Germline V gives CDR1 LNHDA, CDR2 SQIVND (reference sequence). This CDR3 has 15 residues. CDR3 in amino acids: CASSRTSGGSDTQYF. The CDR3 DNA is TGTGCCAGTAGTAGGACTAGCGGGGGGTCAGATACGCAGTATTTT. The complete variable domain, with remaining parts taken from reference TRBV19 and TRBJ2-3, reads DGGITQSPKYLFRKEGQNVTLSCEQNLNHDAMYWYRQDPGQGLRLIYYSQIVNDFQKGDIAEGYSVSREKKESFPLTVTSAQKNPTAFYLCASSRTSGGSDTQYFGPGTRLTVL.